Detailed here is one T cell receptor (beta chain). These data originate in a study of blood T cell repertoires in COVID-19. The assay was immunoSEQ multiplex PCR, and TCRdb's table has in-frame clones only and misses some. The table records fewer than 450,000 clones, roughly 84% of them present only once. The CDR3 is 14 residues long. V lost 5 bases, J lost 6 bases, and 10 bases stayed unmatched. Germline lookup yields CDR1 GTSNPN and CDR2 SVGIG (reference sequence). The chain employs TRBV30 and TRBJ2-7, with 10 bases identical to TRBD2. Sequencing was carried out using PBMCs or T cells enriched from blood (not recorded which). This sequence was found in a woman aged 25 to 45 who had recovered from COVID-19. CDR3 sequence: CAWDRSGGAREQYF. The CDR3 bases are TGTGCCTGGGATAGGAGCGGGGGGGCCCGCGAGCAGTACTTC.